The source of this T cell receptor beta chain is a study of blood T cells in healthy people across ages. Details on this clonotype: Its matching antigen is unknown.

No fewer than 5 micrograms of total RNA were isolated from every sample. Study-wide findings and caveats: Roughly linear age-related decline in beta diversity appeared, significant by age roughly 40. Changes in expanded clonotypes were possibly confounded, as the CMV status of donors was unknown.

The V and J ends lost 4 bases and 1 base respectively, with 13 bases between them. This CDR3 spans 15 amino acids. CDR1 is SGHRS, CDR2 YFSETQ, per germline. Primed by a sample-barcoded 5' primer and a J-beta primer mix, a second PCR proceeded for 7 to 11 cycles. All samples gave at least 2.5 million CDR3-containing paired-end reads. In TCRdb, the 5' RACE reads were re-called with MiXCR into one record per CDR3 protein. The sample holds approximately 800,000 distinct CDR3 sequences, approximately 53% seen once. The specimen sequenced was blood. The rearrangement joins TRBV5-1 to TRBJ2-3; no firm D call. This receptor was taken from a man older than 75 in good health. The CDR3 is CASSPAGDRTDTQYF. CDR3 in DNA: TGCGCCAGCAGCCCTGCAGGTGACCGCACAGATACGCAGTATTTT.